The 14 T cell receptor beta chains below were found in one sample sequenced in a study of T cell responses to AZD1222 COVID-19 vaccine. Only in-frame clones appear in the TCRdb table, and some are missing; sequencing was by immunoSEQ multiplex PCR. The table records over 150,000 clones, approximately 86% of them present only once. This specimen consisted of peripheral blood, obtained on day 0 of AZD1222 vaccination. These receptors were collected from an adult in good health.

The chain employs TRBV6-4 and TRBJ2-7; 10 positions match TRBD1. Germline V gene data show CDR1 as MRHNA and CDR2 as SNTAGT. The V segment lost 5 bases and the J segment 4 bases; nucleotides outside the gene matches: 8. The CDR3 is 15 residues long. The CDR3 coding sequence is TGTGCCAGCAGTCCCGGGACAGGGGCTGTTTACGAGCAGTACTTC. Amino acids: CASSPGTGAVYEQYF.

The DNA of the CDR3 is TGTGCCAGTAGTTCATCGGGGGGTGGAGAGACCCAGTACTTC. Translated, it gives CASSSSGGGETQYF. This chain connects TRBV19 to TRBJ2-5; 7 nucleotides line up with TRBD2. CDR3 length: 14 amino acids. V lost 5 bases and J lost 4; bases outside the gene matches: 7. Looked up from germline, CDR1 is LNHDA and CDR2 is SQIVND (reference sequence).

The V and J genes are TRBV7-3 and TRBJ2-1, with 7 bases that match TRBD2. CDR3 length: 14 amino acids. Germline CDR1 is SGHTA and CDR2 is FQGTGA. V shed 4 bases and J 7 bases; nucleotides not matched to a gene: 7. CDR3 sequence reads: CASSSGLDLNEQFF. The CDR3 bases are TGTGCCAGCAGCTCCGGACTAGATTTAAATGAGCAGTTCTTC.

The chain carries TRBV5-6 and TRBJ2-7, with 13 bases lining up with TRBD2. Germline loops: CDR1 SGHDT, CDR2 YYEEEE. The CDR3 runs to 13 residues. The junction had 7 bases not matched to a gene; V was cut back by 4 bases and J by 12 bases. This CDR3 reads CASSVGLAGPWYF. CDR3 coding DNA: TGTGCCAGCAGCGTGGGACTAGCGGGACCTTGGTACTTC.

The chain uses TRBV10-3 and TRBJ2-7; D perhaps matches TRBD2 (6 bases). There are 15 residues in the CDR3. Germline assignment: CDR1 ENHRY and CDR2 SYGVKD. V was shortened by 0 bases and J by 7 bases, with 16 bases between the two germline ends. This chain's CDR3 is CAISESGRRGGEQYF. CDR3 coding DNA: TGTGCCATCAGTGAGTCGGGGCGGCGGGGTGGAGAGCAGTACTTC.

CDR3 nucleotides: TGTGCTAGTGCCGGTGTAGGAGGGACAGATACGCAGTATTTT. Protein: CASAGVGGTDTQYF. The rearrangement uses TRBV12-5 and TRBJ2-3, with D perhaps TRBD2 (6 bases). Germline loops: CDR1 LGHNT, CDR2 FRNRAP. The CDR3 is made up of 14 amino acids. Trimming stripped 7 bases from V and 3 bases from J, with 14 bases between.

This clone was detected only once. The J gene is TRBJ1-2, the V gene TRBV6-2 or TRBV6-3; possible D gene TRBD1, 6 bases. The germline V gene encodes CDR1 MNHEY and CDR2 SVGEGT. Trimming took 2 bases from V and 6 from J, leaving 16 bases between them. The CDR3 runs to 15 residues. The CDR3 bases are TGTGCCAGCAGTTACCCGTACAGGGCGTACGATGGCTACACCTTC. Residues: CASSYPYRAYDGYTF.

The chain combines TRBV6-5 with TRBJ1-2; D uncertain. This CDR3 contains 12 residues. The germline gives CDR1 MNHEY, CDR2 SVGAGI. Trimming left V 8 bases short and J 7 bases short, with 14 bases between. DNA for the CDR3: TGTGCCAGCTGGGTTGGCAGCTCTGGCTACACCTTC. It translates to CASWVGSSGYTF.

The chain combines TRBV7-2 with TRBJ2-1, with a weak D call TRBD1 (6 bases). Germline CDR1 is SGHTA and CDR2 is FQGNSA. This CDR3 contains 14 residues. Trimming pared 3 bases from V and 7 bases from J, leaving 13 bases between. This CDR3 reads CASSFYRELNEQFF. In DNA form, the CDR3 reads TGTGCCAGCAGCTTCTACAGGGAATTGAATGAGCAGTTCTTC.

J is TRBJ2-3 and V is TRBV5-4; no clear D. Germline V lookup: CDR1 SGHNT, CDR2 YYREEE (reference sequence). V lost 1 base and J 6 bases, leaving 9 bases between the germline ends. CDR3 length: 13 amino acids. In DNA form, the CDR3 reads TGTGCCAGCAGCTTGTTTGGGGTCGATACGCAGTATTTT. It translates to CASSLFGVDTQYF.

The chain couples TRBV13 to TRBJ2-5; D remains unclear. Looked up from germline, CDR1 is PRHDT and CDR2 is FYEKMQ (reference sequence). The CDR3 length is 14 residues. V was cut by 1 base and J by 3 bases, with 9 bases left in between. The CDR3 region has the DNA TGTGCCAGCAGCTTAGCCATGGGAAAAGAGACCCAGTACTTC. It encodes CASSLAMGKETQYF.

This clone was observed once. The chain carries TRBV19 and TRBJ1-5, with TRBD1 as a possible D gene (5 bases). Trimming removed 4 bases at V and 5 bases at J, with 9 bases between. The CDR3 runs 13 residues. Germline lookup yields CDR1 LNHDA and CDR2 SQIVND (reference sequence). CDR3 loop: CASSKGGDQPQHF. CDR3 bases: TGTGCCAGTAGTAAGGGAGGGGATCAGCCCCAGCATTTT.

The chain employs TRBV19 and TRBJ2-7, with 7 bases matching TRBD1. CDR1 LNHDA and CDR2 SQIVND come from the germline V gene (reference sequence). V shed 1 base and J 2 bases; nucleotides not matched to a gene: 5. The CDR3 consists of 15 residues. CDR3 nucleotide sequence: TGTGCCAGTAGTATAGGACAGGGTCAGACCTACGAGCAGTACTTC. Translated: CASSIGQGQTYEQYF.

The rearrangement joins TRBV27 to TRBJ2-1; TRBD2 matches 8 bases. The CDR3 length is 15 residues. Germline lookup yields CDR1 MNHEY and CDR2 SMNVEV (reference sequence). J gave up 5 bases and V 5 bases, and 8 bases lay outside the gene matches. This chain's CDR3 is CASSRSSGPNNEQFF. DNA for the CDR3: TGTGCCAGCAGTCGGTCTAGCGGGCCCAACAATGAGCAGTTCTTC.